The clone carrying this T cell receptor beta chain was seen just once. This entry is derived from a study of blood T cell repertoires in COVID-19. TCRdb's table, derived via immunoSEQ multiplex PCR, lists solely in-frame clones and lacks some. Of 85,000 to 130,000 clones listed, approximately 80% are singletons. CDR1 and CDR2 from the germline V gene are MGHDK and SYGVNS. This CDR3 region has 15 residues. Trimming at V came to 6 bases and at J to 4 bases, leaving 10 bases not matched to a gene. The sequence came from a woman aged 55-69 years with acute or convalescent COVID-19. The rearrangement joins TRBV25-1 to TRBJ1-2; TRBD1 aligns across 8 bases. The sequenced material came from peripheral blood. In DNA form, the CDR3 reads TGTGCCAGCAGCAGATCCGGGACAGGCCCCTATGGCTACACCTTC. Translating gives CASSRSGTGPYGYTF.